Below are 27 T cell receptor beta chains sequenced from a single sample in a study of shared clonotypes between healthy human individuals. The method was immunoSEQ multiplex PCR; TCRdb's version includes in-frame clones alone and lacks a portion of them. The profile shows some 1,900,000 clones, about 95% of them singletons. Naive-designated CD8 cells lacked CD45RO, were positively enriched for CCR7, and omitted terminally differentiated effector memory CD45RA+ cells. The sample was naive CD8+ T cells sorted from blood. The receptors stem from a man between 18 and 29 years old in good health.

The genes are TRBV4-3 and TRBJ2-1, with unresolved D. V lost 0 bases to trimming and J lost 2 bases, with 11 bases between them. Germline lookup yields CDR1 LGHNA and CDR2 YSLEER. The CDR3 sequence is 16 residues long. CDR3: CASSQESPPAYNEQFF. CDR3 DNA sequence: TGCGCCAGCAGCCAAGAGTCGCCACCAGCCTACAATGAGCAGTTCTTC.

The rearrangement links TRBV11-2 to TRBJ2-3; D tentatively reads TRBD1 or TRBD2 (5 bases each). Deletions cut 5 bases from V and 5 bases from J, with 17 bases between. Germline CDR1 is SGHAT and CDR2 is FQNNGV. The CDR3 covers 15 residues. DNA for the CDR3: TGTGCCAGCAGCAAAGGGGTCGGGGCGGGAGATACGCAGTATTTT. Residues: CASSKGVGAGDTQYF. Together with reference TRBV11-2 and TRBJ2-3, the CDR3 gives the full variable domain: EAGVAQSPRYKIIEKRQSVAFWCNPISGHATLYWYQQILGQGPKLLIQFQNNGVVDDSQLPKDRFSAERLKGVDSTLKIQPAKLEDSAVYLCASSKGVGAGDTQYFGPGTRLTVL.

The chain combines TRBV5-6 with TRBJ2-7; 8 bases map to TRBD2. V shed 2 bases and J 7 bases; nucleotides not matched to a gene: 8. The CDR3 runs to 14 residues. From germline, CDR1 is SGHDT and CDR2 YYEEEE. The CDR3 nucleotides are TGTGCCAGCAGCTTCTGGGAAGTAGCGGGGGAGCAGTACTTC. It is translated as CASSFWEVAGEQYF.

This CDR3 is CASSAGTGLEEQYF. In nucleotides, the CDR3 is TGCGCCAGCAGCGCCGGGACAGGGCTGGAGGAGCAGTACTTC. J is TRBJ2-7 and V is TRBV4-1; 9 bases are shared with TRBD1. V lost 5 bases to trimming and J lost 7 bases; unmatched junction nucleotides: 9. Germline CDR1 MGHRA, CDR2 YSYEKL. There are 14 residues in the CDR3.

This sequence joins TRBV19 and TRBJ2-7; D remains ambiguous. Germline-derived CDR1 and CDR2 are LNHDA and SQIVND (reference sequence). This CDR3 is built from 13 residues. V was clipped by 1 base and J by 5 bases, with 9 bases between them. The CDR3 here is CASSIALLDEQYF. CDR3 nucleotide sequence: TGTGCCAGTAGTATAGCCCTACTGGACGAGCAGTACTTC.

Details on this clone: At the DNA level, this CDR3 is encoded by other sequences in the same sample as well. The chain is built from TRBV28 and TRBJ2-7; 8 nucleotides line up with TRBD2. Germline V CDR1 and CDR2: MDHEN, SYDVKM. CDR3 length: 12 residues. After removal of 6 bases from V and 6 bases from J, the junction contained 4 bases not matched to a gene. Here the CDR3 reads CASSSSGGEQYF. The CDR3, as DNA: TGTGCCAGCAGCTCGAGCGGGGGCGAGCAGTACTTC.

The rearrangement uses TRBV7-6 and TRBJ2-3; the D gene could be TRBD1 or TRBD2 (5 bases each). The CDR3 is 18 amino acids. V gave up 0 bases and J gave up 2 bases, with 18 bases separating them. Looked up from germline, CDR1 is SGHVS and CDR2 is FNYEAQ. CDR3 in DNA: TGTGCCAGCAGCTTAGCTGGGGGAGACTCAGTCTTCACAGATACGCAGTATTTT. Residues: CASSLAGGDSVFTDTQYF. The whole variable domain, filled in from reference TRBV7-6 and TRBJ2-3, reads GAGVSQSPRYKVTKRGQDVALRCDPISGHVSLYWYRQALGQGPEFLTYFNYEAQQDKSGLPNDRFSAERPEGSISTLTIQRTEQRDSAMYRCASSLAGGDSVFTDTQYFGPGTRLTVL.

As for this clone: The sample holds other DNA sequences that translate to the same CDR3. The genes are TRBV7-6 and TRBJ2-1; no reliable D call. Germline-derived CDR1 and CDR2 are SGHVS and FNYEAQ. V dropped 1 base and J dropped 8 bases, with 6 bases sitting between them. This CDR3 is 12 amino acids long. CDR3 residues: CASSLGGDEQFF. The CDR3 DNA follows: TGTGCCAGCAGCTTAGGAGGCGATGAGCAGTTCTTC.

The CDR3 loop reads CASSQDSSGIQETQYF. The DNA of the CDR3 is TGCGCCAGCAGCCAAGATTCTAGCGGGATACAAGAGACCCAGTACTTC. The chain is built from TRBV4-1 and TRBJ2-5; 9 bases agree with TRBD2. Germline values: CDR1 MGHRA, CDR2 YSYEKL. With 0 bases clipped from V and 2 bases from J, the junction kept 4 bases outside the gene matches. CDR3 length: 16 amino acids.

The chain links TRBV30 to TRBJ2-1, with 7 bases lining up with TRBD2. V dropped 0 bases and J dropped 7; count of bases not matched to a gene: 3. This CDR3 contains 13 residues. The germline V gene has CDR1 GTSNPN and CDR2 SVGIG (reference sequence). The CDR3 region has the DNA TGTGCCTGGAGTGTTGGGACTACTAATGAGCAGTTCTTC. Translation gives CAWSVGTTNEQFF.

V is TRBV27 and J is TRBJ2-1; 11 bases are a match to TRBD2. The germline gives CDR1 MNHEY, CDR2 SMNVEV (reference sequence). With 6 bases clipped from V and 10 bases from J, the junction kept 8 bases outside the gene matches. This CDR3 has 14 amino acids. The CDR3 DNA is TGTGCCAGCAGCCCGGGGCTAGCGGGAGGCGAGCAGTTCTTC. Its translation: CASSPGLAGGEQFF.

The chain employs TRBV11-2 and TRBJ1-2, with 9 bases aligning to TRBD1. The germline gives CDR1 SGHAT, CDR2 FQNNGV. This CDR3 comprises 13 residues. The J segment lost 8 bases and the V segment lost 5 bases, leaving 6 bases of the junction unmatched. CDR3 DNA sequence: TGTGCCAGCAGCCCCGGGACAGGGAGCGGCTACACCTTC. Its translation: CASSPGTGSGYTF.

The V call is TRBV7-6, the J call TRBJ2-7, with TRBD1 matching 7 bases. The germline V gene has CDR1 SGHVS and CDR2 FNYEAQ. J lost 5 bases, V lost 1 base, and 5 bases had no gene match. This CDR3 has 14 residues. CDR3: CASSLGGGVNEQYF. The CDR3 DNA sequence: TGTGCCAGCAGCTTAGGAGGGGGCGTCAACGAGCAGTACTTC.

This sequence joins TRBV9 and TRBJ1-2, with a possible D match to TRBD1 (6 bases). From germline, CDR1 is SGDLS and CDR2 YYNGEE. The germline V and J ends were trimmed by 4 bases and 3 bases, with 16 bases remaining between them. The CDR3 length is 15 residues. The CDR3 region is CASSPAQGFDYGYTF. The CDR3 DNA is TGTGCCAGCAGCCCTGCACAGGGATTCGACTATGGCTACACCTTC. Full variable domain (rest looked up from reference TRBV9 and TRBJ1-2): DSGVTQTPKHLITATGQRVTLRCSPRSGDLSVYWYQQSLDQGLQFLIQYYNGEERAKGNILERFSAQQFPDLHSELNLSSLELGDSALYFCASSPAQGFDYGYTFGSGTRLTVV.

V usage is TRBV14 and J usage is TRBJ1-1; D is unresolved. This CDR3 has 13 residues. Germline-derived CDR1 and CDR2 are SGHDN and FVKESK. Trimming removed 7 bases from V and 0 bases from J, with 9 bases in between. CDR3 residues: CASTGLMNTEAFF. The CDR3 coding sequence is TGTGCCAGCACTGGGTTGATGAACACTGAAGCTTTCTTT.

The chain uses TRBV29-1 and TRBJ1-1; a weak D match, TRBD1 (6 bases). The CDR3 has 13 amino acids. Between the trimmed V and J ends, which lost 5 bases and 5 bases, there was a span of 15 bases. In germline, CDR1 is SQVTM, CDR2 ANQGSEA. Written as DNA, the CDR3 is TGCAGCGTTTTAGCCAGGGGTGAGACTGAAGCTTTCTTT. It translates to CSVLARGETEAFF. Complete variable domain (other parts from reference TRBV29-1 and TRBJ1-1): SAVISQKPSRDICQRGTSLTIQCQVDSQVTMMFWYRQQPGQSLTLIATANQGSEATYESGFVIDKFPISRPNLTFSTLTVSNMSPEDSSIYLCSVLARGETEAFFGQGTRLTVV.

This sequence joins TRBV7-2 and TRBJ2-3, with D perhaps TRBD1 (5 bases). Trimming pared 1 base from V and 1 base from J, leaving 15 bases between. The V gene's germline CDR1 is SGHTA and CDR2 FQGNSA. There are 17 residues in the CDR3. CDR3 protein: CASSLETGPVGTDTQYF. CDR3 DNA: TGTGCCAGCAGCTTAGAAACAGGCCCAGTTGGCACAGATACGCAGTATTTT.

Turning to this clone: The same CDR3 arises from other DNA sequences in this sample as well. The genes are TRBV5-1 and TRBJ2-7, with a possible D match to TRBD2 (6 bases). CDR1 and CDR2 from the germline V gene are SGHRS and YFSETQ. Trimming took off 4 bases at V and 1 base at J, with 9 bases between the two ends. The CDR3 has 13 amino acids. CDR3 sequence (DNA): TGCGCCAGCAGCGGGGGGATATCCTACGAGCAGTACTTC. Protein sequence: CASSGGISYEQYF. The complete variable domain, with remaining parts taken from reference TRBV5-1 and TRBJ2-7, reads KAGVTQTPRYLIKTRGQQVTLSCSPISGHRSVSWYQQTPGQGLQFLFEYFSETQRNKGNFPGRFSGRQFSNSRSEMNVSTLELGDSALYLCASSGGISYEQYFGPGTRLTVT.

The V and J genes are TRBV5-5 and TRBJ1-2; D is unclear. Germline-derived CDR1 and CDR2 are SGHKS and YYEKEE (reference sequence). V lost 4 bases to trimming and J lost 4 bases, with 11 bases between them. The CDR3 length is 13 residues. As DNA, the CDR3 is TGTGCCAGCAGCGGGAATACCATCTATGGCTACACCTTC. The encoded protein is CASSGNTIYGYTF.

The chain has TRBV28 and TRBJ2-5; D might be TRBD1 or TRBD2, each matching 5 bases. The germline V gene has CDR1 MDHEN and CDR2 SYDVKM. CDR3 length equals 18 residues. Trimming removed 4 bases at V and 5 bases at J, with 26 bases between. This CDR3 is CASSSTNHRDGRGETQYF. The CDR3 bases are TGTGCCAGCAGTTCGACCAACCACCGGGACGGACGAGGTGAGACCCAGTACTTC.

V and J are TRBV6-1 and TRBJ2-7, with D tentatively TRBD1 (7 bases). Looked up from germline, CDR1 is MNHNS and CDR2 is SASEGT. Trimming left V 1 base short and J 0 bases short, with 16 bases between. This CDR3 is built from 17 residues. The CDR3 here is CASSEGYRGLISYEQYF. CDR3 in DNA: TGTGCCAGCAGTGAAGGGTACAGGGGACTTATCTCCTACGAGCAGTACTTC.

The rearrangement joins TRBV5-1 to TRBJ2-1, with D tentatively TRBD1 (5 bases). V was clipped by 4 bases and J by 0 bases, with 11 bases between them. Germline V gene data show CDR1 as SGHRS and CDR2 as YFSETQ. The CDR3 contains 15 residues. CDR3 sequence: CASSLDIDSYNEQFF. The DNA of the CDR3 is TGCGCCAGCAGCCTGGACATTGACTCCTACAATGAGCAGTTCTTC.

The rearrangement links TRBV4-2 to TRBJ2-2, with 14 bases that match TRBD2. CDR3 length: 17 amino acids. V was pared by 4 bases and J by 5 bases, with 6 bases of the junction left unmatched. Germline CDR1 and CDR2: LGHNA and YNFKEQ. The CDR3 loop is CASSPGLAGVGTGELFF. DNA for the CDR3: TGTGCCAGCAGCCCGGGACTAGCGGGAGTGGGGACCGGGGAGCTGTTTTTT.

The chain uses TRBV7-9 and TRBJ2-5; D may be TRBD2 (5 bases). Per the germline V gene, CDR1 is SEHNR and CDR2 is FQNEAQ (reference sequence). V dropped 5 bases and J dropped 5 bases, with 15 bases sitting between them. This CDR3 has 14 residues. The CDR3 sequence is CASSGVGIQETQYF. The CDR3 DNA reads as TGTGCCAGCAGCGGGGTCGGGATTCAGGAGACCCAGTACTTC.

Concerning this clone itself: The junction shows a germline mismatch at one end, possibly a read error. The chain combines TRBV18 with TRBJ2-5; TRBD1 matches at 7 bases. Per germline, CDR1 KGHSH and CDR2 LQKENI. The CDR3 has 13 amino acids. CDR3 nucleotides: TGTGCCAGCTCACCACCGGTTATCGGACAGGTGGACTTC. This codes for CASSPPVIGQVDF.

The V gene is TRBV7-9, the J gene TRBJ1-5; 9 nucleotides match TRBD1. The CDR3 has 16 residues. Unmatched junction bases numbered 8, after V lost 1 base and J lost 7 bases. Germline loops: CDR1 SEHNR, CDR2 FQNEAQ (reference sequence). The CDR3 region is CASSLEGQGGGQPQHF. In nucleotides, the CDR3 is TGTGCCAGCAGCTTAGAGGGACAGGGAGGGGGACAGCCCCAGCATTTT.

This rearrangement joins TRBV29-1 to TRBJ2-7; D call uncertain. The V and J ends lost 2 bases and 1 base respectively, with 9 bases between them. The CDR3 runs 13 residues. Germline V lookup: CDR1 SQVTM, CDR2 ANQGSEA. This CDR3 reads CSVELPRSYEQYF. The CDR3, as DNA: TGCAGCGTTGAACTCCCCCGATCCTACGAGCAGTACTTC.